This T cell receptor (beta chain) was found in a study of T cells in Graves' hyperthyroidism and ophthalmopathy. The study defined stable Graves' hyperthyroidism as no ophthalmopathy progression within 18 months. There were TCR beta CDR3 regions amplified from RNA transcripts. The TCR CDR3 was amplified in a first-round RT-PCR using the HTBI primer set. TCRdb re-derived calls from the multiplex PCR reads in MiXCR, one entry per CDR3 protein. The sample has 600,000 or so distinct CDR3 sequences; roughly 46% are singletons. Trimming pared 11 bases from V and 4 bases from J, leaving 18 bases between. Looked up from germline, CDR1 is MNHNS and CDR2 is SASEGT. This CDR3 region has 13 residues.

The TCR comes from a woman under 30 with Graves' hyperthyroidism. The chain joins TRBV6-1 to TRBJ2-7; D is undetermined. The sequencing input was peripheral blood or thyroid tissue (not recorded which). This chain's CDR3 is CAGGDEATYEQYF. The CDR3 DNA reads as TGTGCCGGCGGCGACGAGGCTACGTACGAGCAGTACTTC.